The next 11 T cell receptor beta chains were all read from a single sample in a study of blood T cell repertoires in COVID-19. TCRdb's copy holds only in-frame clones and misses some; the assay was immunoSEQ multiplex PCR. The sample carries around 160,000 clones, around 81% recorded once. Sequencing was performed on peripheral blood. These receptors all come from a woman aged 40 to 50 with active or convalescent COVID-19.

J is TRBJ1-2 and V is TRBV5-5; D might be TRBD1 (6 bases). V was pared by 4 bases and J by 8 bases, with 30 bases between. This CDR3 is 18 amino acids long. Per the germline V gene, CDR1 is SGHKS and CDR2 is YYEKEE (reference sequence). This chain's CDR3 is CASSPLGWQGTPMVGYTF. The CDR3, as DNA: TGTGCCAGCAGCCCCTTGGGGTGGCAGGGGACACCAATGGTCGGCTACACCTTC. The full variable domain, rest sourced from reference TRBV5-5 and TRBJ1-2, is DAGVTQSPTHLIKTRGQQVTLRCSPISGHKSVSWYQQVLGQGPQFIFQYYEKEERGRGNFPDRFSARQFPNYSSELNVNALLLGDSALYLCASSPLGWQGTPMVGYTFGSGTRLTVV.

This chain links TRBV19 with TRBJ1-5; 12 bases match TRBD1. The CDR3 contains 19 residues. J gave up 6 bases and V 0 bases, and 12 bases lay outside the gene matches. Germline V gene data show CDR1 as LNHDA and CDR2 as SQIVND (reference sequence). CDR3 nucleotide sequence: TGTGCCAGTAGTATAGAACTGAGGGACAGGGGGCTATCGGCTCAGCCCCAGCATTTT. Its protein product is CASSIELRDRGLSAQPQHF.

In nucleotides, the CDR3 is TGTGCCAGCAGTCCTCCTACCCATAGGACAGTGAGAGAAGCTTTCTTT. This codes for CASSPPTHRTVREAFF. V gene TRBV2 combines with J gene TRBJ1-1; maybe TRBD1 (6 bases). The CDR3 has 16 residues. Germline values: CDR1 SNHLY, CDR2 FYNNEI. V gave up 5 bases and J gave up 8 bases, with 24 bases separating them.

V is TRBV5-6 and J is TRBJ2-2; 7 bases map to TRBD2. CDR1 and CDR2 from the germline V gene are SGHDT and YYEEEE. This CDR3 contains 17 residues. Losses at the gene ends were 3 bases for V and 0 bases for J; bases not matched to a gene: 8. This chain's CDR3 is CASSSHRGGANTGELFF. The CDR3 bases are TGTGCCAGCAGCTCTCACCGTGGGGGGGCGAACACCGGGGAGCTGTTTTTT.

The chain recombines TRBV28 with TRBJ2-7; 10 bases agree with TRBD1. The V gene's germline CDR1 is MDHEN and CDR2 SYDVKM. V shed 1 base, J shed 3 bases, and the junction held 6 bases outside the gene matches. The CDR3 covers 16 residues. Written as DNA, the CDR3 is TGTGCCAGCAGTTTATCGGTAGGGACAGGGGACTACGAGCAGTACTTC. Its translation is CASSLSVGTGDYEQYF.

This CDR3 reads CASSPRGTGHEQYF. The DNA for the CDR3 is TGCGCCAGCAGCCCCAGGGGTACTGGGCACGAGCAGTACTTC. The chain combines TRBV5-1 with TRBJ2-7; tentatively, D is TRBD1 (6 bases). The length of the CDR3 is 14 residues. Germline values: CDR1 SGHRS, CDR2 YFSETQ. V lost 4 bases and J lost 5, with 16 bases in between.

Only one count was recorded for this clone. The rearrangement links TRBV30 to TRBJ1-6; D unclear. This CDR3 comprises 14 residues. Looked up from germline, CDR1 is GTSNPN and CDR2 is SVGIG (reference sequence). Trimming removed 3 bases at V and 10 bases at J, with 16 bases between. CDR3 sequence reads: CAWSRGQRSSPLHF. DNA for the CDR3: TGTGCCTGGAGCAGAGGGCAGAGGAGCTCACCCCTCCACTTT. Using reference TRBV30 and TRBJ1-6 for the parts outside the CDR3, the full variable domain is SQTIHQWPATLVQPVGSPLSLECTVEGTSNPNLYWYRQAAGRGLQLLFYSVGIGQISSEVPQNLSASRPQDRQFILSSKKLLLSDSGFYLCAWSRGQRSSPLHFGNGTRLTVT.

This chain links TRBV6-6 with TRBJ1-1, with D tentatively TRBD1 (5 bases). Between the trimmed V and J ends, which lost 6 bases and 7 bases, there was a span of 9 bases. The CDR3 is made up of 11 amino acids. Looked up from germline, CDR1 is MNHNY and CDR2 is SVGAGI (reference sequence). The CDR3 coding sequence is TGTGCCAGCAGCCAGGGTGGTGAAGCTTTCTTT. Translated: CASSQGGEAFF.

This chain connects TRBV6-2 or TRBV6-3 to TRBJ1-5; D possibly corresponds to TRBD1 (6 bases). Per germline, CDR1 MNHEY and CDR2 SVGEGT. The CDR3 consists of 18 residues. The germline V and J ends were trimmed by 5 bases and 4 bases, with 24 bases remaining between them. The CDR3 coding sequence is TGTGCCAGCAGTCCCGAAAGGACAGAGGCCAAAAGGAATCAGCCCCAGCATTTT. It specifies CASSPERTEAKRNQPQHF.

The rearrangement joins TRBV30 to TRBJ2-4, with 7 bases aligning to TRBD1. Germline trimming cut 4 bases from V and 7 bases from J; bases unmatched to any gene: 10. The length of the CDR3 is 14 residues. CDR1 GTSNPN and CDR2 SVGIG come from the germline V gene (reference sequence). CDR3 residues: CAWKGWGQRNIQYF. The CDR3 nucleotides read TGTGCCTGGAAGGGTTGGGGACAGAGGAACATTCAGTACTTC.

The chain uses TRBV5-6 and TRBJ1-1, with D possibly TRBD1 on 6 matching bases. CDR1 is SGHDT, CDR2 YYEEEE, per germline. The length of the CDR3 is 15 residues. Deletions cut 4 bases from V and 0 bases from J, with 13 bases between. The CDR3: CASSGGGLMNTEAFF. The CDR3 DNA reads TGTGCCAGCAGCGGCGGGGGCCTAATGAACACTGAAGCTTTCTTT.